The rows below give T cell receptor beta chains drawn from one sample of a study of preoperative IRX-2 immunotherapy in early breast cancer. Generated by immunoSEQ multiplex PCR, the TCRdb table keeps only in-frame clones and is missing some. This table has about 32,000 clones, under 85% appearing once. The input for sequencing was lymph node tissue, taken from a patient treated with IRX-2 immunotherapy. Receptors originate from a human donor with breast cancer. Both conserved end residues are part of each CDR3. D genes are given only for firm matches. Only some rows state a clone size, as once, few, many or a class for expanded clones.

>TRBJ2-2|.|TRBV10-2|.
CASTWDGPLGELFF
TGCGCCAGCACCTGGGACGGCCCCCTCGGGGAGCTGTTTTTT
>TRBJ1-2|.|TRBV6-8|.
CASSLLPRVVGLGYTF
TGTGCCAGCAGTTTACTCCCGAGGGTAGTCGGACTTGGCTACACCTTC
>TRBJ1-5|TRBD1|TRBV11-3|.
CASSLEQGGNQPQHF
TGTGCCAGCAGCTTAGAGCAGGGGGGCAATCAGCCCCAGCATTTT
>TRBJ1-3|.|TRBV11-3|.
CASSRQGSGNTIYF
TGTGCCAGCAGCCGCCAGGGGTCTGGAAACACCATATATTTT
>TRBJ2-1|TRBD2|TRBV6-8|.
CASRLAGALSYNEQFF
TGTGCCAGCAGGCTAGCGGGGGCCCTCTCCTACAATGAGCAGTTCTTC
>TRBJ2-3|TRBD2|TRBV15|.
CATSRAGGPLDTQYF
TGTGCCACCAGCAGAGCGGGGGGGCCCTTAGATACGCAGTATTTT
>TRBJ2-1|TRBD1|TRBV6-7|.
CATRQGLSSYNEQFF
TGTGCCACTAGACAGGGATTGAGCTCCTACAATGAGCAGTTCTTC
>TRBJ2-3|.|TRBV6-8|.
CASSNPRARGSTDTQYF
TGTGCCAGCTCCAACCCTCGGGCCCGGGGGAGCACAGATACGCAGTATTTT
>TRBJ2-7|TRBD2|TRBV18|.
CASSPPLAGIYEQYF
TGTGCCAGCTCACCACCCCTAGCGGGGATCTACGAGCAGTACTTC
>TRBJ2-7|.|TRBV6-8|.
CASSYRTQGNYEQYF
TGTGCCAGCAGCTACCGTACCCAGGGCAACTACGAGCAGTACTTC
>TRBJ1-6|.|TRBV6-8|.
CASREGQYNSPLHF
TGTGCCAGTAGGGAGGGGCAGTATAATTCACCCCTCCACTTT
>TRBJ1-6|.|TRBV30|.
CARARRNSPLHF
TGTGCGCGTGCAAGGCGGAATTCACCCCTCCACTTT
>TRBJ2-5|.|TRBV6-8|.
CASSQHRTSQETQYF
TGTGCCAGCAGTCAACACCGGACAAGCCAAGAGACCCAGTACTTC
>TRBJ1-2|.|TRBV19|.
CASTTTLGQAAYYGYTF
TGTGCCAGTACCACCACCCTGGGGCAGGCAGCCTACTATGGCTACACCTTC
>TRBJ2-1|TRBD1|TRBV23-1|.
CASSTLRGRDDEQFF
TGCGCCAGCAGCACCCTCAGGGGGCGAGACGATGAGCAGTTCTTC
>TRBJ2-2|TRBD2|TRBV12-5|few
CASTPTSGRAGELFF
TGTGCCAGCACCCCAACTAGCGGGAGGGCCGGGGAGCTGTTTTTT
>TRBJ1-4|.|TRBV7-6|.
CASSLNSRGGEKLFF
TGTGCCAGCAGCTTGAACAGCCGGGGGGGTGAAAAACTGTTTTTT
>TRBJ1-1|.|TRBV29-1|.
CSVEGSEGTRAFF
TGCAGCGTTGAAGGTTCCGAGGGCACACGAGCTTTCTTT
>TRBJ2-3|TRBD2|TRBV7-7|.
CASTVSGGRGNTQYF
TGTGCCAGCACCGTGTCCGGGGGGAGAGGTAATACGCAGTATTTT
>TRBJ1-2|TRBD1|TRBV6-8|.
CASRRTGGAGGYTF
TGTGCCAGCAGAAGGACAGGGGGCGCGGGTGGCTACACCTTC
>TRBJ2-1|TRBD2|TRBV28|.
CASTGLAGEQFF
TGTGCCAGCACGGGACTAGCGGGGGAGCAGTTCTTC
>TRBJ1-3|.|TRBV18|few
CASSPAVGNTIYF
TGTGCCAGCTCACCGGCGGTTGGAAACACCATATATTTT
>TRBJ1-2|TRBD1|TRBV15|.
CATSRERPGTGGYGYTF
TGTGCCACCAGCCGCGAAAGACCCGGGACAGGGGGATATGGCTACACCTTC
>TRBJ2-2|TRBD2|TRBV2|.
CASSGSGEPGELFF
TGTGCCAGCAGTGGTAGCGGGGAGCCCGGGGAGCTGTTTTTT
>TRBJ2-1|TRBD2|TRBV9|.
CASSEGLAGVNEQFF
TGTGCCAGCAGCGAGGGACTAGCGGGGGTCAATGAGCAGTTCTTC
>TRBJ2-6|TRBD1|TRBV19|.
CASSIGQGAFSGANVLTF
TGTGCCAGTAGTATAGGACAGGGGGCATTCTCTGGGGCCAACGTCCTGACTTTC
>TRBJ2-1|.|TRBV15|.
CATSEPGHWGWQFF
TGTGCCACCAGCGAACCGGGACACTGGGGTTGGCAGTTCTTC
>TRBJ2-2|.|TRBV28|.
CASMGNTGELFF
TGTGCCAGCATGGGGAACACCGGGGAGCTGTTTTTT
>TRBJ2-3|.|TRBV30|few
CAWSRGPTDTQYF
TGTGCCTGGAGTCGGGGTCCTACAGATACGCAGTATTTT